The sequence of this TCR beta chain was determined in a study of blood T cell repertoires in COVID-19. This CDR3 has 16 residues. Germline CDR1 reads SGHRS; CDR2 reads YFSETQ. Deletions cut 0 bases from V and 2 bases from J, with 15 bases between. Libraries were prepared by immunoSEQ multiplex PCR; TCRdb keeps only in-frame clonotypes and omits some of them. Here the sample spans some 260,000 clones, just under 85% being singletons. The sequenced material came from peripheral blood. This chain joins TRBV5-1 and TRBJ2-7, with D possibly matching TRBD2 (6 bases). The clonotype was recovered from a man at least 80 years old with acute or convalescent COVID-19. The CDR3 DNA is TGCGCCAGCAGCTTGGCCCTGGGGAGGTTAACCTACGAGCAGTACTTC. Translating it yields CASSLALGRLTYEQYF. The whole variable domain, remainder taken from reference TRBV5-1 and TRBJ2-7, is KAGVTQTPRYLIKTRGQQVTLSCSPISGHRSVSWYQQTPGQGLQFLFEYFSETQRNKGNFPGRFSGRQFSNSRSEMNVSTLELGDSALYLCASSLALGRLTYEQYFGPGTRLTVT.